This TCR beta chain stems from a study of blood T cell repertoires in COVID-19. Study-wide background: Both acute and convalescent COVID-19 samples were obtained from the United States, Italy and Spain. From T cells, B-cell-depleted T cells, or PBMCs came the material, which was cDNA or gDNA.

As handled by the study authors: From reference gene primer amplification, estimates of nucleated cell counts were derived. Assay used: immunoSEQ multiplex PCR; TCRdb lists only in-frame clones, some missing. D and trimming come from the DNA, and the V and J calls and clone size come from that table. Of about 140,000 clones in the sample, over 80% were seen once. Trimming took 7 bases from V and 1 from J, leaving 8 bases between them. The CDR3 contains 13 residues. Germline V gene data show CDR1 as SNHLY and CDR2 as FYNNEI. The sequenced material came from peripheral blood. The clonotype originates from a woman between 50 and 59 years old with acute or convalescent COVID-19. The V call is TRBV2, the J call TRBJ1-5; a weak D match, TRBD1 (5 bases). CDR3 protein: CASKQESNQPQHF. The CDR3 DNA reads TGTGCCAGCAAACAGGAGAGCAATCAGCCCCAGCATTTT. Full variable domain (remainder filled in from reference TRBV2 and TRBJ1-5): EPEVTQTPSHQVTQMGQEVILRCVPISNHLYFYWYRQILGQKVEFLVSFYNNEISEKSEIFDDQFSVERPDGSNFTLKIRSTKLEDSAMYFCASKQESNQPQHFGDGTRLSIL.